Below, 15 T cell receptor beta chains from the same sample are listed, as sequenced in a study of OX40 agonist ivuxolimab in advanced cancers. Repertoires were generated with immunoSEQ multiplex PCR, while TCRdb's copy carries only in-frame clones and drops some. Here the sample spans roughly 86,000 clones, about 90% being singletons. The sequencing here drew on CD4+ or CD8+ T cells sorted from blood, taken in a trial of the OX40 agonist ivuxolimab. Source of these receptors: an adult with an advanced solid tumor such as melanoma, head and neck, liver or kidney cancer.

This clone appeared a few times. The chain links TRBV14 to TRBJ1-2; no clear D gene. Germline V gene sequence: CDR1 SGHDN, CDR2 FVKESK. The CDR3 is made up of 12 amino acids. Trimming left V 3 bases short and J 0 bases short, with 2 bases between. CDR3 region: CASSQANYGYTF. The CDR3 bases are TGTGCCAGCAGCCAGGCTAACTATGGCTACACCTTC.

The rearrangement links TRBV4-1 to TRBJ2-3, with no clear D. The germline V gene has CDR1 MGHRA and CDR2 YSYEKL. The CDR3 has 20 amino acids. V lost 8 bases and J 1 base, leaving 31 bases between the germline ends. The CDR3 loop reads CASRKSRLQMDRVGTDTQYF. In nucleotides, the CDR3 is TGCGCCAGCCGAAAAAGCCGGCTCCAGATGGATCGGGTGGGCACAGATACGCAGTATTTT.

The J gene is TRBJ2-4, the V gene TRBV6-1, with TRBD2 matching 10 bases. CDR1 and CDR2 (germline): MNHNS, SASEGT. This CDR3 is built from 13 residues. Trimming cost V 9 bases and J 8 bases; bases outside gene matches: 7. For the CDR3, the DNA is TGTGCCAGTCGAATAGCGGGAGGTGACATTCAGTACTTC. Protein product: CASRIAGGDIQYF.

On this clone: A junction boundary mismatches the germline segment, possibly from a read error. The chain has TRBV5-6 and TRBJ2-7; 9 nucleotides agree with TRBD2. CDR3 length: 11 amino acids. The germline V gene has CDR1 SGHDT and CDR2 YYEEEE. The CDR3 nucleotides are TGTGCCAGCAGCAATGCGGGGGGGGAGCACTTC. Protein: CASSNAGGEHF.

The chain is built from TRBV9 and TRBJ1-3, with D uncertain. The CDR3 is made up of 15 amino acids. Germline CDR1 reads SGDLS; CDR2 reads YYNGEE. V lost 0 bases to trimming and J lost 0 bases, with 7 bases between them. Here the CDR3 reads CASSVEGYSGNTIYF. As DNA, the CDR3 is TGTGCCAGCAGCGTAGAGGGATACTCTGGAAACACCATATATTTT.

The chain recombines TRBV28 with TRBJ2-7, with a weak D call TRBD2 (6 bases). Trimming removed 6 bases at V and 4 bases at J, with 13 bases between. This CDR3 spans 13 amino acids. Germline CDR1 MDHEN, CDR2 SYDVKM. CDR3 DNA sequence: TGTGCCAGCAGCTCCGAGGGACTTTACGAGCAGTACTTC. It specifies CASSSEGLYEQYF.

The rearrangement uses TRBV6-5 and TRBJ2-7, with D tentatively TRBD2 (6 bases). V was trimmed by 6 bases and J by 0 bases, leaving 9 bases between them. The CDR3 length is 13 residues. Looked up from germline, CDR1 is MNHEY and CDR2 is SVGAGI. CDR3 loop: CASSLGSSYEQYF. The CDR3 coding sequence is TGTGCCAGCAGCCTCGGGAGCTCCTACGAGCAGTACTTC.

The chain has TRBV5-1 and TRBJ1-2; D gene uncertain. V lost 0 bases to trimming and J lost 4 bases, with 7 bases between them. There are 13 residues in the CDR3. CDR1 is SGHRS, CDR2 YFSETQ, per germline. The CDR3 sequence: CASSLVAGYGYTF. For the CDR3, the DNA is TGCGCCAGCAGCTTGGTTGCCGGCTATGGCTACACCTTC.

The chain links TRBV5-1 to TRBJ1-3; D not resolved. V shed 4 bases and J shed 0 bases, with 11 bases lying between them. The germline V gene has CDR1 SGHRS and CDR2 YFSETQ. The CDR3 has 15 residues. CDR3 sequence (DNA): TGCGCCAGCAGCCCCAGAGGAGGCTCTGGAAACACCATATATTTT. Translation: CASSPRGGSGNTIYF.

The chain employs TRBV21-1 and TRBJ2-5. TRBV21-1 is a pseudogene segment. CDR3 length equals 17 residues. CDR3 nucleotides: TGTGCCAGCAGTCGAACCCCGGGACCAAGGTCCCGGGAGACCCAGTACTTC. It specifies CASSRTPGPRSRETQYF.

The chain combines TRBV6-1 with TRBJ1-5, with D perhaps matching TRBD1 (5 bases). Germline V gene sequence: CDR1 MNHNS, CDR2 SASEGT. The CDR3 is made up of 14 amino acids. V was clipped by 6 bases and J by 5 bases, with 14 bases between them. The DNA of the CDR3 is TGTGCCAGCAGGGTTGACAGTGGTGATCAGCCCCAGCATTTT. It encodes CASRVDSGDQPQHF.

V usage is TRBV6-5 and J usage is TRBJ1-6; no definite D call. The CDR3 has 15 amino acids. Deletions cut 7 bases from V and 3 bases from J, with 13 bases between. The germline V gene encodes CDR1 MNHEY and CDR2 SVGAGI. The CDR3 DNA reads TGTGCCAGCACCCGCCGGCAGGTCTATAATTCACCCCTCCACTTT. As protein: CASTRRQVYNSPLHF.

In nucleotides, the CDR3 is TGCGCCAGCAGGCAGCAGGATGGCGCCGGGGAGCTGTTTTTT. As protein: CASRQQDGAGELFF. The rearrangement links TRBV5-1 to TRBJ2-2; D is unclear. Trimming removed 5 bases from V and 6 bases from J, with 14 bases in between. The CDR3 consists of 14 residues. CDR1 and CDR2 (germline): SGHRS, YFSETQ.

The chain uses TRBV15 and TRBJ2-2; D is unclear. Per germline, CDR1 LNHNV and CDR2 YYDKDF (reference sequence). V was shortened by 2 bases and J by 11 bases, with 9 bases between the two germline ends. The CDR3 sequence is 12 residues long. CDR3 in DNA: TGTGCCACCAGCAGAAGGGAAAGTGAGCTGTTTTTT. Its protein is CATSRRESELFF.

The chain carries TRBV6-1 and TRBJ2-2; 9 bases map to TRBD2. Germline V gene data show CDR1 as MNHNS and CDR2 as SASEGT. There are 16 residues in the CDR3. V gave up 4 bases and J gave up 0 bases; unmatched junction bases: 3. CDR3 sequence: CASSVRLAANTGELFF. As DNA, the CDR3 is TGTGCCAGCAGTGTAAGACTAGCGGCGAACACCGGGGAGCTGTTTTTT.